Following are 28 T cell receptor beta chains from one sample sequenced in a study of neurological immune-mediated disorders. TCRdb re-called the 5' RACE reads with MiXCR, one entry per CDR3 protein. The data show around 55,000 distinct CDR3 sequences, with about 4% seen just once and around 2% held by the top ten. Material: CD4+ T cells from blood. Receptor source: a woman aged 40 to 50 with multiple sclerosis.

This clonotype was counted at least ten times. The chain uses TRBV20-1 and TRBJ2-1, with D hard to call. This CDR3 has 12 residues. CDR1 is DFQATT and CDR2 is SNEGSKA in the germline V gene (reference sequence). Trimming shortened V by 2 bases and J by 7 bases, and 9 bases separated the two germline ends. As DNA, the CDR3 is TGCAGTGCTAGACGGCTTTTAAATGAGCAGTTCTTC. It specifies CSARRLLNEQFF.

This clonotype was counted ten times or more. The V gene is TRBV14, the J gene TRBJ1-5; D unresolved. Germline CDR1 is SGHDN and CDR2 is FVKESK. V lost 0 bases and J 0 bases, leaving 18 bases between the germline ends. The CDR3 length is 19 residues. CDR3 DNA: TGTGCCAGCAGCCAAGACGAATCAGTACCCAACAATAGCAATCAGCCCCAGCATTTT. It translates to CASSQDESVPNNSNQPQHF. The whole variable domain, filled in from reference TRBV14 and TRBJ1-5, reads EAGVTQFPSHSVIEKGQTVTLRCDPISGHDNLYWYRRVMGKEIKFLLHFVKESKQDESGMPNNRFLAERTGGTYSTLKVQPAELEDSGVYFCASSQDESVPNNSNQPQHFGDGTRLSIL.

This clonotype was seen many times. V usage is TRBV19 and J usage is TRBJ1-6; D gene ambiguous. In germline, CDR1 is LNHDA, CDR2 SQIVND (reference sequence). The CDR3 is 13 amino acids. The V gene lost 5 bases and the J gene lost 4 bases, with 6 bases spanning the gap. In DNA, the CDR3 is TGTGCCAGTAGTGAAGGTTATAATTCACCCCTCCACTTT. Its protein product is CASSEGYNSPLHF.

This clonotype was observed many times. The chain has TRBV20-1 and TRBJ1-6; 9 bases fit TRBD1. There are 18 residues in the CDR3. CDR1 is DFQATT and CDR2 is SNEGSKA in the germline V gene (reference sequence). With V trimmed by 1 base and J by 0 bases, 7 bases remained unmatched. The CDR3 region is CSARAYGTGSSYNSPLHF. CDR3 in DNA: TGCAGTGCTAGAGCTTACGGGACAGGGAGCTCCTATAATTCACCCCTCCACTTT.

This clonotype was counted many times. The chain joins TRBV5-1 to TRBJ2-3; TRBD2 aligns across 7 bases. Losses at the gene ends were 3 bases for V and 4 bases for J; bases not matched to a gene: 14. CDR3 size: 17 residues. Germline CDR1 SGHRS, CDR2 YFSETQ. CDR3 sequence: CASSSRVRGVKADTQYF. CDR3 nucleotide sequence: TGCGCCAGCAGCTCGCGCGTACGGGGGGTCAAGGCAGATACGCAGTATTTT.

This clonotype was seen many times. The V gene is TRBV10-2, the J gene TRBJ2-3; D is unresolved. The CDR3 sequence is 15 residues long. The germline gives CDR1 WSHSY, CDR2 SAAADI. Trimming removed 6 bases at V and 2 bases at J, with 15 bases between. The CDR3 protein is CASRITGPYTDTQYF. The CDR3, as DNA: TGCGCCAGCAGGATTACTGGACCTTACACAGATACGCAGTATTTT.

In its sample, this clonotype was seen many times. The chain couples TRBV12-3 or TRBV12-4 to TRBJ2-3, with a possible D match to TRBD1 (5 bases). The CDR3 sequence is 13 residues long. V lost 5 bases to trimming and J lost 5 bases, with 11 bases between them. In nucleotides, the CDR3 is TGTGCCAGCAGTCGACAGCTAAGAGATACGCAGTATTTT. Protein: CASSRQLRDTQYF.

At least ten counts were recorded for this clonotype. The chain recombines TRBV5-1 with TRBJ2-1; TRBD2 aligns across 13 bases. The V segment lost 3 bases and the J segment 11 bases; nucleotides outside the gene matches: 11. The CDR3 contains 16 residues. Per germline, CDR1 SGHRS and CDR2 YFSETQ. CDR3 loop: CASSSGETSGGTKQFF. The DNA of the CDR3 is TGCGCCAGCAGCTCAGGGGAGACTAGCGGGGGGACTAAGCAGTTCTTC. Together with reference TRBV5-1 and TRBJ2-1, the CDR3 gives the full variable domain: KAGVTQTPRYLIKTRGQQVTLSCSPISGHRSVSWYQQTPGQGLQFLFEYFSETQRNKGNFPGRFSGRQFSNSRSEMNVSTLELGDSALYLCASSSGETSGGTKQFFGPGTRLTVL.

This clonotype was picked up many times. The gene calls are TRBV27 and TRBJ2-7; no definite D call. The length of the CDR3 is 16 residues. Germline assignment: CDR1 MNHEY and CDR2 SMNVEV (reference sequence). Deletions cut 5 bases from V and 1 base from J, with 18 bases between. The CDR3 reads CASSLHPSYLSYEQYF. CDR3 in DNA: TGTGCCAGCAGTCTTCACCCCAGTTACCTTTCCTACGAGCAGTACTTC.

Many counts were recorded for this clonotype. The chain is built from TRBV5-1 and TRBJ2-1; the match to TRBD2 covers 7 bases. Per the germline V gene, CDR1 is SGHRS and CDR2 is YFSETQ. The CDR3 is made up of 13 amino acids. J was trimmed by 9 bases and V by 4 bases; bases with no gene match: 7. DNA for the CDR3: TGCGCCAGCAGCGGTGGGGGGGTTGGTGAGCAGTTCTTC. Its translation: CASSGGGVGEQFF.

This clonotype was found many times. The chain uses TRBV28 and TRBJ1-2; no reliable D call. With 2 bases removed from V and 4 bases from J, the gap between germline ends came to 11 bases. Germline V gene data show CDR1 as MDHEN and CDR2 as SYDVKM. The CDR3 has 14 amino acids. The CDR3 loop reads CASSLGAELYGYTF. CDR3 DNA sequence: TGTGCCAGCAGTTTAGGTGCGGAGCTCTATGGCTACACCTTC.

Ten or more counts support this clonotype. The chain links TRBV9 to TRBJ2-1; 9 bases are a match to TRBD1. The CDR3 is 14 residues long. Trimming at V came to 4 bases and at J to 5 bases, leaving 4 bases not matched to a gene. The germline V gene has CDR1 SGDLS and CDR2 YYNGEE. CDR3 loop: CASSPGQGNNEQFF. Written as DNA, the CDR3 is TGTGCCAGCAGCCCGGGACAGGGAAACAATGAGCAGTTCTTC.

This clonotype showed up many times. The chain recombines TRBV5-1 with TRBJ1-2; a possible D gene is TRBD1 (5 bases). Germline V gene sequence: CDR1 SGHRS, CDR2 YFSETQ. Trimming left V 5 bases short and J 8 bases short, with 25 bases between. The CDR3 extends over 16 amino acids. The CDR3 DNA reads TGCGCCAGCAGTCGCGAGGCCGGGACCCCTGTATTCGGCTACACCTTC. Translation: CASSREAGTPVFGYTF.

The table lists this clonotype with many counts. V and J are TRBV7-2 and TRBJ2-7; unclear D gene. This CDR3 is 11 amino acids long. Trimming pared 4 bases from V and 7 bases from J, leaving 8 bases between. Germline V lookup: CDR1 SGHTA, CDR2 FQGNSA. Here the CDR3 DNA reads TGTGCCAGCAGCTACCCTGGTGAGCAGTACTTC. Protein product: CASSYPGEQYF.

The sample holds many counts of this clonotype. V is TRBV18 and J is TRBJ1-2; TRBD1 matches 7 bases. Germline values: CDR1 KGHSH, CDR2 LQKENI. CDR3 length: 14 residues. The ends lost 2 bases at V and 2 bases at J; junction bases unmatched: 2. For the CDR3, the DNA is TGTGCCAGCTCACCAACAGGGGAAAACTATGGCTACACCTTC. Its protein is CASSPTGENYGYTF.

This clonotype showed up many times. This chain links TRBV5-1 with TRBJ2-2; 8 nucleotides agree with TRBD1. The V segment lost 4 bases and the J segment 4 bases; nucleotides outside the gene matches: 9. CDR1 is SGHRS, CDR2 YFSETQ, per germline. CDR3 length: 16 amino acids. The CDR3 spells CASSDQGALGTGELFF. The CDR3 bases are TGCGCCAGCAGCGACCAGGGGGCGCTCGGCACCGGGGAGCTGTTTTTT.

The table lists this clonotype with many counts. The CDR3 spells CASSLERNTEAFF. DNA for the CDR3: TGTGCCAGCAGCTTAGAACGGAACACTGAAGCTTTCTTT. The chain joins TRBV7-9 to TRBJ1-1; unclear D gene. The CDR3 loop spans 13 amino acids. The germline CDR1 and CDR2 sequences are SEHNR and FQNEAQ (reference sequence). Trimming took off 1 base at V and 1 base at J, with 4 bases between the two ends. The entire variable domain, with the rest obtained from reference TRBV7-9 and TRBJ1-1, is as follows: DTGVSQNPRHKITKRGQNVTFRCDPISEHNRLYWYRQTLGQGPEFLTYFQNEAQLEKSRLLSDRFSAERPKGSFSTLEIQRTEQGDSAMYLCASSLERNTEAFFGQGTRLTVV.

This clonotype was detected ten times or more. The CDR3 DNA follows: TGTGCCAGCTCACCATTTAGGGGGGACAATGAGCAGTTCTTC. This gives the protein CASSPFRGDNEQFF. The V call is TRBV18, the J call TRBJ2-1; tentatively, D is TRBD1 or TRBD2 (6 bases each). The germline V and J ends were trimmed by 2 bases and 5 bases, with 10 bases remaining between them. Germline V lookup: CDR1 KGHSH, CDR2 LQKENI. This CDR3 is 14 amino acids long.

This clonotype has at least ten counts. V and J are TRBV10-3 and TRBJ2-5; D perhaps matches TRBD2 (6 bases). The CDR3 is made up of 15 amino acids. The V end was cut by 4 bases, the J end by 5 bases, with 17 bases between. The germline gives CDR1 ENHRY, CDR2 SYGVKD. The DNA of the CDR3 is TGTGCCATCAGTGGCACCGGGACTTTGTGGGAGACCCAGTACTTC. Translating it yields CAISGTGTLWETQYF.

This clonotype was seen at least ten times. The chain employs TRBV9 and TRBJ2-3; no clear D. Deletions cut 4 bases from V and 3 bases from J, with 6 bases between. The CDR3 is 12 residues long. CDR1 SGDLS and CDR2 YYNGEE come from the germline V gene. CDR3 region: CASSPRTDTQYF. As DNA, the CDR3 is TGTGCCAGCAGCCCCCGGACAGATACGCAGTATTTT.

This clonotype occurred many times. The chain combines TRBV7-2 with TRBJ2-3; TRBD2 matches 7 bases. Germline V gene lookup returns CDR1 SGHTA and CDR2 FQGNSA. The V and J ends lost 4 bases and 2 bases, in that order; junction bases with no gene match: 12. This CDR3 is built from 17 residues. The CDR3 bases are TGTGCCAGCAGCTCTCCTCTAGCGGACCATCTCACAGATACGCAGTATTTT. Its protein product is CASSSPLADHLTDTQYF.

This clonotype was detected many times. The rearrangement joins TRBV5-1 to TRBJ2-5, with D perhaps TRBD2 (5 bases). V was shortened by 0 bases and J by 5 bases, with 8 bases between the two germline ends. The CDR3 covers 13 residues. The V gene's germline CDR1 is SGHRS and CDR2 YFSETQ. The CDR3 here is CASSLGGSETQYF. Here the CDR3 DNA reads TGCGCCAGCAGCTTGGGAGGGAGCGAGACCCAGTACTTC.

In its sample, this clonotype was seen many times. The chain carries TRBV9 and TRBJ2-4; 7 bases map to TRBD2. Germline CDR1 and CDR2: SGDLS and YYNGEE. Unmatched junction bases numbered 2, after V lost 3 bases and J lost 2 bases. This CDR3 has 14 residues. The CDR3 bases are TGTGCCAGCAGCGGCGGGGGAACCAAAAACATTCAGTACTTC. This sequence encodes CASSGGGTKNIQYF.

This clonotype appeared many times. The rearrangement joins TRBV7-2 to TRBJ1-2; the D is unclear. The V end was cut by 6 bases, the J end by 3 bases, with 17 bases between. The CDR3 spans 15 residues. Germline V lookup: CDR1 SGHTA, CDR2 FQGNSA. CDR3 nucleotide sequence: TGTGCCAGCAGGGTTCGAGTGGTAACTCACTATGGCTACACCTTC. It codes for CASRVRVVTHYGYTF.

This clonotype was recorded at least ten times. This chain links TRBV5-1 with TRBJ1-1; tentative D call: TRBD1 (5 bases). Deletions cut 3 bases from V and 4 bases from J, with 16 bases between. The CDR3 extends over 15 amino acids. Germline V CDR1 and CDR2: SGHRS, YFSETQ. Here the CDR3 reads CASSSVPGGSTEAFF. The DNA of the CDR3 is TGCGCCAGCAGCTCGGTACCGGGGGGGAGCACTGAAGCTTTCTTT.

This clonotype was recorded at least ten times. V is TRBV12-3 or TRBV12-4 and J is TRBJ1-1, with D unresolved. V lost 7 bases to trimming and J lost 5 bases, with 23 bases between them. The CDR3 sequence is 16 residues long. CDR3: CASTFFQGGRRTEAFF. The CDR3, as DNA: TGTGCCAGCACCTTTTTTCAAGGCGGCCGAAGGACTGAAGCTTTCTTT.

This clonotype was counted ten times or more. CDR3 coding DNA: TGCGCCAGCAGCCGGGGGGGTCAGGTTGTTGGAAACACCATATATTTT. Its translation is CASSRGGQVVGNTIYF. The chain carries TRBV4-1 and TRBJ1-3; D possibly corresponds to TRBD1 (5 bases). Trimming took 4 bases from V and 3 from J, leaving 16 bases between them. The CDR3 spans 16 residues. In germline, CDR1 is MGHRA, CDR2 YSYEKL.

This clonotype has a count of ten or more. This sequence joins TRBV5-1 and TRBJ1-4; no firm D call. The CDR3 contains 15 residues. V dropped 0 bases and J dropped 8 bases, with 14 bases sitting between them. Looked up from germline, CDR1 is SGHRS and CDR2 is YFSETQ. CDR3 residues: CASSLGSWSKEKLFF. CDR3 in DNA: TGCGCCAGCAGCTTGGGCAGTTGGTCGAAAGAAAAACTGTTTTTT.